This T cell receptor (beta chain) was sequenced during a study of cytomegalovirus exposure and HLA in healthy donors. Primers included in the PCR were 60 Vbeta and 13 Jbeta primers. Assay: immunoSEQ multiplex PCR; the TCRdb copy retains only in-frame clones and omits some. This table holds around 200,000 clones, around 80% found once. This clone has more than one count but fewer than ten. This receptor was taken from a woman in her twenties or thirties in good health and CMV-seropositive. The sequenced sample was PBMCs.

The CDR3 loop reads CASSWTAHSGNTIYF. CDR3 in DNA: TGTGCCAGCAGCTGGACAGCGCACTCTGGAAACACCATATATTTT. The chain couples TRBV5-6 to TRBJ1-3; perhaps TRBD1 as D (6 bases). Trimming removed 3 bases at V and 0 bases at J, with 10 bases between. Germline loops: CDR1 SGHDT, CDR2 YYEEEE. CDR3 length: 15 residues. Based on the CDR3 plus reference TRBV5-6 and TRBJ1-3, the full variable domain is DAGVTQSPTHLIKTRGQQVTLRCSPKSGHDTVSWYQQALGQGPQFIFQYYEEEERQRGNFPDRFSGHQFPNYSSELNVNALLLGDSALYLCASSWTAHSGNTIYFGEGSWLTVV.